This T cell receptor (beta chain) was captured in a study of T-cell reconstitution after alpha-beta-depleted transplantation in children. This clonotype was counted a few times. V lost 5 bases to trimming and J lost 2 bases, with 14 bases between them. Per the germline V gene, CDR1 is SGHVS and CDR2 is FNYEAQ. The CDR3 is 15 amino acids. The library targeted TCRbeta and was prepared with unique molecular identifiers. TCRdb fed the PCR reads into MiXCR, producing one record per CDR3 protein. The sample has 360,000 or so distinct CDR3 sequences; about a fifth are singletons. The sequence was obtained from a human donor who donated a stem cell graft to a child with acute myeloid leukemia. The rearrangement joins TRBV7-6 to TRBJ2-3; possible D gene TRBD2, 5 bases. The sequences come from PBMCs from the stem cell graft donor, collected from the stem cell graft. The CDR3 DNA is TGTGCCAGCAGCCCAGCGAACGGGAACACAGATACGCAGTATTTT. It yields the protein CASSPANGNTDTQYF.